These T cell receptor beta chains were read from a single sample in a study of cytomegalovirus exposure and HLA in healthy donors. The repertoire was sequenced with immunoSEQ multiplex PCR; TCRdb's copy has only in-frame clones and lacks some. The sample data list around 80,000 clones. The sequencing input was PBMCs. The origin of the receptors is a boy between 10 and 17 years old in good health and CMV-seronegative. Both conserved end residues are part of each CDR3.

CDR3 protein	J gene	V gene
CASSPGQGGEKLFF	TRBJ1-4	TRBV7-2
CASSLVGNSGYSTDTQYF	TRBJ2-3	TRBV7-6
CASSPGQGGVYEQFF	TRBJ2-1	TRBV2
CASSSSGGRLHYEQYF	TRBJ2-7	TRBV19
CASSLVSGPSGSRDTQYF	TRBJ2-3	TRBV10-1
CSVARGTGDTDTQYF	TRBJ2-3	TRBV29-1
CASSLDGAGGYEQYF	TRBJ2-7	TRBV5-4
CASRAVLDTEAFF	TRBJ1-1	TRBV4-1
CASSQDYKGRGKNIQYF	TRBJ2-4	TRBV4-2
CASSPRDRANEQYF	TRBJ2-7	TRBV5-4
CASSLRHGQETQYF	TRBJ2-5	TRBV7-2
CASSYSPGSGANVLTF	TRBJ2-6	TRBV6-6
CASTQHPGQGGHEFGYTF	TRBJ1-2	TRBV9
CASSSTGPRETQYF	TRBJ2-5	TRBV7-9
CAWSVLGRGDYGYTF	TRBJ1-2	TRBV30
CASSQGKQGAGNQHQHF	TRBJ1-5	TRBV4-1
CASSTLTRGSHEQYF	TRBJ2-7	TRBV4-2
CASSDPAGELFF	TRBJ2-2	TRBV9
CASSRRENEQYF	TRBJ2-7	TRBV6-5
CASSPSLAGGTDTQYF	TRBJ2-3	TRBV4-2
CAISELDREWGETQYF	TRBJ2-5	TRBV10-3
CASSLRTGHDGYTF	TRBJ1-2	TRBV7-2
CASSESEGQPSYEQYF	TRBJ2-7	TRBV6-1
CASSFYPGPEGVIGELFF	TRBJ2-2	TRBV7-2
CASTDGSAYEQYF	TRBJ2-7	TRBV30
CASSYGSEPSDNEQFF	TRBJ2-1	TRBV6-5
CASRQGLKGEKLFF	TRBJ1-4	TRBV6-5
CASSVYSNSDTQYF	TRBJ2-3	TRBV6-4
CASSLTSGAYEQYF	TRBJ2-7	TRBV5-5
CASSQDLGGVAGDKNIQYF	TRBJ2-4	TRBV4-3
CASSLMSFQETQYF	TRBJ2-5	TRBV11-1
CAWSDGRRTEAFF	TRBJ1-1	TRBV30
CASTISSGTGNQPQHF	TRBJ1-5	TRBV6-6
CASSQTPVANYGYTF	TRBJ1-2	TRBV18
CASSWDRYSNQPQHF	TRBJ1-5	TRBV6-5
CASGQGTGSKQPQHF	TRBJ1-5	TRBV9
CASSESGRGAFF	TRBJ1-1	TRBV6-1
CASGRPHYGYTF	TRBJ1-2	TRBV28
CAWSVRQGRTGELFF	TRBJ2-2	TRBV30
CAWSVTIYRGGEAFF	TRBJ1-1	TRBV30
CATRPGAGVWASDEQFF	TRBJ2-1	TRBV10-3
CASSLGTEFDGELFF	TRBJ2-2	TRBV7-6
CASSPQGGARNTEAFF	TRBJ1-1	TRBV28
CSVESRASGGRFSYEQYF	-	TRBV29-1
CASSPSGGYNEQFF	TRBJ2-1	TRBV5-1
CASSPHLSSYEQYF	TRBJ2-7	TRBV7-7
CASTPTGGTYNSPLHF	TRBJ1-6	TRBV7-8
CAWAGGLAKNIQYF	TRBJ2-4	TRBV30
CAWRRGENEAFF	TRBJ1-1	TRBV30
CASTPQGGTEAFF	TRBJ1-1	TRBV6-6
CASSDSSGGSYEQYF	TRBJ2-7	TRBV6-4
CAWSVDRNTEAFF	TRBJ1-1	TRBV30